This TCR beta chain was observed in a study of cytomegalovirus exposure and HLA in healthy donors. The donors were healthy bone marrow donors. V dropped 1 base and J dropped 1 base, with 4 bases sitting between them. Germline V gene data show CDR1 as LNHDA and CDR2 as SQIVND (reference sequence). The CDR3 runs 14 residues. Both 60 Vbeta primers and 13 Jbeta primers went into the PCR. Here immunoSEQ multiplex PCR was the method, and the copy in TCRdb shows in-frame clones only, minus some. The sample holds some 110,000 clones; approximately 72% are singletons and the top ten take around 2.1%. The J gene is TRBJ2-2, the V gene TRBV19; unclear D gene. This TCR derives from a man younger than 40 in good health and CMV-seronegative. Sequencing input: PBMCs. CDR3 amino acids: CASSIGGNTGELFF. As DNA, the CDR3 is TGTGCCAGTAGTATAGGAGGGAACACCGGGGAGCTGTTTTTT.